The sample holds many counts of the clone carrying this TCR beta chain. Profiling of TCR beta VDJ combinations and CDR3 sequences used genomic DNA as template. A single record per CDR3 protein comes from TCRdb applying MiXCR to the reads. The sample includes hundreds of thousands of distinct CDR3 sequences, about a third of them seen just once. Selection for sequencing was limited to patients who had shown CD8+CD57+ cell expansion by flow cytometry. Patients had undergone no therapy by the time their blood was sampled. CDR1 and CDR2 (germline): SNHLY, FYNNEI. The CDR3 sequence is 14 residues long. V gave up 6 bases and J gave up 6 bases; unmatched junction bases: 6. These data originate in a study of CD8+CD57+ T cells in acquired aplastic anemia. Study overall: The DNA of sorted CD4+ and CD8+ cells averaged around 3 ug.

This receptor was identified in a human donor with aplastic anemia. The chain employs TRBV2 and TRBJ2-1; 9 positions match TRBD2. The sequencing sample was made of sorted CD4+, CD8+, or CD8+CD57+ T cells (not recorded which) from PBMCs. The CDR3 coding sequence is TGTGCCAGCAGGGATGGACTAGCGAGCAATGAGCAGTTCTTC. Translating it yields CASRDGLASNEQFF.